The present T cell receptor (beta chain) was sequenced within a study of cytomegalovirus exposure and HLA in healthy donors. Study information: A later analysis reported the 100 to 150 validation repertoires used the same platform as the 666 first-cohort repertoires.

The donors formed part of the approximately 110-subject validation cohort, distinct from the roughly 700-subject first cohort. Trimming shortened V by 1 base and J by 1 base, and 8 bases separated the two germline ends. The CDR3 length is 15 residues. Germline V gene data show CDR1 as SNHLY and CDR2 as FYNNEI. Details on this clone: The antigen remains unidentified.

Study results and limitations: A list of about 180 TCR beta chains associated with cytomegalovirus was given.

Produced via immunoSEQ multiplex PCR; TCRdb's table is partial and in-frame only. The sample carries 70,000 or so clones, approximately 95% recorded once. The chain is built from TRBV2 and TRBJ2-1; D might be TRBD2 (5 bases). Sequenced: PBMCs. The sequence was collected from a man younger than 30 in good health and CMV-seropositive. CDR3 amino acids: CASSEGRGSYNEQFF. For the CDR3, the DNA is TGTGCCAGCAGTGAAGGCCGGGGTTCCTACAATGAGCAGTTCTTC.